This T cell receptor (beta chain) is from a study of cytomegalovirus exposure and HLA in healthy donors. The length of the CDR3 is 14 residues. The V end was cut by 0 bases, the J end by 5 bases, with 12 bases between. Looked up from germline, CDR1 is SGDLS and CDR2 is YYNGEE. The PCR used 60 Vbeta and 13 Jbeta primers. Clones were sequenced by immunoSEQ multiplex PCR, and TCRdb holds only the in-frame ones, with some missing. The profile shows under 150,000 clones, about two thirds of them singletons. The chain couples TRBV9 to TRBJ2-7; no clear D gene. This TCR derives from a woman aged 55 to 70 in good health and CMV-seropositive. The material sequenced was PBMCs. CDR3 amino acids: CASSVGSQNHEQYF. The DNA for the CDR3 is TGTGCCAGCAGCGTAGGGTCCCAGAACCACGAGCAGTACTTC.